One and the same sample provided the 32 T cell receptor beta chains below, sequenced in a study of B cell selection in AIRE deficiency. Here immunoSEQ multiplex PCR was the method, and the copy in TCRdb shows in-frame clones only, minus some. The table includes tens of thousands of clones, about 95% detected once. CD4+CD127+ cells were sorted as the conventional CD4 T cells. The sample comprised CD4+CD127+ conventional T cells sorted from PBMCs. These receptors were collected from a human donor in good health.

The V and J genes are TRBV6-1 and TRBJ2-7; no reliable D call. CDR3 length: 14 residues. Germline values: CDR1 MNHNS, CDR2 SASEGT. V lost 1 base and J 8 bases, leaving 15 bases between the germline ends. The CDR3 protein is CASSEDEILSQQYF. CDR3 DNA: TGTGCCAGCAGTGAAGACGAGATCCTCTCCCAGCAGTACTTC.

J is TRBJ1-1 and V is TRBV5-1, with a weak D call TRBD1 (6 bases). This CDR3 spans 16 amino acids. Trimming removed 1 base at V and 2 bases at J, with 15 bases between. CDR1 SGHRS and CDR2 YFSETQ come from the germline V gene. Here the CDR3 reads CASSLMPGVGNTEAFF. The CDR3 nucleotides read TGCGCCAGCAGCTTGATGCCAGGGGTTGGCAACACTGAAGCTTTCTTT.

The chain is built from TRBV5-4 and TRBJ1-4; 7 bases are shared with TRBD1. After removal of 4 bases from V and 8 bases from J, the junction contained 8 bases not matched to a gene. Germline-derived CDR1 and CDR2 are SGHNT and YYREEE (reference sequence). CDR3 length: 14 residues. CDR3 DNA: TGTGCCAGCAGCCGGACAGGTTTTGAGGAAAAACTGTTTTTT. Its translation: CASSRTGFEEKLFF.

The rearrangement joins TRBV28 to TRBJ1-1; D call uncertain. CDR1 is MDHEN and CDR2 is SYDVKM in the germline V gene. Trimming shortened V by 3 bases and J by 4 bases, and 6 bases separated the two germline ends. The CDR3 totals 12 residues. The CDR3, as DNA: TGTGCCAGCAGTTTCCCTCCCACTGAAGCTTTCTTT. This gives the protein CASSFPPTEAFF.

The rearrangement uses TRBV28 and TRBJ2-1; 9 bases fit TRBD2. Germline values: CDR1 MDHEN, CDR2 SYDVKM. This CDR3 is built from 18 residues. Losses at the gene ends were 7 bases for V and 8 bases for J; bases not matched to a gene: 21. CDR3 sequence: CASKIAGAGGTVWDEQFF. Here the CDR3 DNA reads TGTGCCAGCAAGATAGCGGGAGCTGGGGGTACTGTGTGGGATGAGCAGTTCTTC.

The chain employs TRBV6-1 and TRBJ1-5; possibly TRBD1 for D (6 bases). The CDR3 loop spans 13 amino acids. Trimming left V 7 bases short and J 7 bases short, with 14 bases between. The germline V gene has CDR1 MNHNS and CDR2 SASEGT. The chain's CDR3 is CASTLTGRQPQHF. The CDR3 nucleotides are TGTGCCAGCACCCTTACAGGGCGACAGCCCCAGCATTTT.

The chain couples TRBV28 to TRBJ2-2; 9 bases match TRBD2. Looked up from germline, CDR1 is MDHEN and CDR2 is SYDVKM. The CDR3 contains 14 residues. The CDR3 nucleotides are TGTGCGTGTCGGGCTAGCGGGGAGGCCGGGGAGCTGTTTTTT. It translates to CACRASGEAGELFF.

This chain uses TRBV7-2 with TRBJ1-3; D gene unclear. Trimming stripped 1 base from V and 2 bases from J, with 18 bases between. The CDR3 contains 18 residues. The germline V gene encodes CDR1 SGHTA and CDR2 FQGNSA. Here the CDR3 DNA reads TGTGCCAGCAGCTTAGTACCCGGGATGCCGTACCCTGGAAACACCATATATTTT. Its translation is CASSLVPGMPYPGNTIYF.

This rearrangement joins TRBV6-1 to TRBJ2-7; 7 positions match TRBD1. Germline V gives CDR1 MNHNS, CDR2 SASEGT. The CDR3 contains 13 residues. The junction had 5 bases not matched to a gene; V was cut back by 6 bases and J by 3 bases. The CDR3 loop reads CASSIGTDYEQYF. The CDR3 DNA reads TGTGCCAGCAGCATAGGGACAGACTACGAGCAGTACTTC.

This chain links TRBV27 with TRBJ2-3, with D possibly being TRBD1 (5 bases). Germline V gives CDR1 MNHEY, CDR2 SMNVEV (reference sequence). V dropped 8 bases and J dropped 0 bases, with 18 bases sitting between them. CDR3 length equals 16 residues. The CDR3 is CASHRGAYYSTDTQYF. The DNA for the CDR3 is TGTGCCAGCCATCGTGGGGCCTACTACAGCACAGATACGCAGTATTTT.

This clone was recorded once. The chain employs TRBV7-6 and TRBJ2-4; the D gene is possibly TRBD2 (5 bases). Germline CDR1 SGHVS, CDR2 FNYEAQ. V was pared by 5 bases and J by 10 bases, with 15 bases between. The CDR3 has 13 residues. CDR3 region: CASSRGPEGIQYF. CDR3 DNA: TGTGCCAGCAGCCGGGGTCCCGAAGGGATTCAGTACTTC.

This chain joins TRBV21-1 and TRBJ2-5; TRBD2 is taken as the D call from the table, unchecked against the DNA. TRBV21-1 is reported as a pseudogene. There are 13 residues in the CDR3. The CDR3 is CASTSGLGETQYF. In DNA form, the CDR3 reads TGTGCCAGCACCAGCGGGCTAGGGGAGACCCAGTACTTC.

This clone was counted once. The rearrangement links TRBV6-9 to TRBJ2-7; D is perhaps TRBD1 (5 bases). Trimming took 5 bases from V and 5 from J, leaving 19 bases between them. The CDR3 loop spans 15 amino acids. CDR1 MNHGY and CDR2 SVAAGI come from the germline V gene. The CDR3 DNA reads TGTGCCAGCAGTCTGGCAGGCAGGGTGTGGCACGAGCAGTACTTC. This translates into CASSLAGRVWHEQYF.

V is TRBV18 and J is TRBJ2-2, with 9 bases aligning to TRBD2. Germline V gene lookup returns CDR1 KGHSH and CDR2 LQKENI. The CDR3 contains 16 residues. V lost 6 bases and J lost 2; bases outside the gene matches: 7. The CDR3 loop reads CASSLSGSGNTGELFF. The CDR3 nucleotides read TGTGCCAGCTCCCTTAGCGGGAGCGGAAACACCGGGGAGCTGTTTTTT. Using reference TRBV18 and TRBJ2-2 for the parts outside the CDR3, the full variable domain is NAGVMQNPRHLVRRRGQEARLRCSPMKGHSHVYWYRQLPEEGLKFMVYLQKENIIDESGMPKERFSAEFPKEGPSILRIQQVVRGDSAAYFCASSLSGSGNTGELFFGEGSRLTVL.

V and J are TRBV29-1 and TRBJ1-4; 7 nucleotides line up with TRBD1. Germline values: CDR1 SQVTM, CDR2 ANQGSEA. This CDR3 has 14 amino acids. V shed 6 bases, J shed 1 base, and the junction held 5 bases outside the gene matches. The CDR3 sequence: CSVLAGGTNEKLFF. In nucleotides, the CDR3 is TGCAGCGTCCTCGCAGGGGGAACTAATGAAAAACTGTTTTTT.

CDR3 in DNA: TGTGCCAGCAGTTCAGGGCACGCTAACTATGGCTACACCTTC. Protein product: CASSSGHANYGYTF. The chain uses TRBV6-5 and TRBJ1-2, with D tentatively TRBD1 (5 bases). The germline V and J ends were trimmed by 4 bases and 0 bases, with 9 bases remaining between them. This CDR3 is built from 14 residues. Per the germline V gene, CDR1 is MNHEY and CDR2 is SVGAGI.

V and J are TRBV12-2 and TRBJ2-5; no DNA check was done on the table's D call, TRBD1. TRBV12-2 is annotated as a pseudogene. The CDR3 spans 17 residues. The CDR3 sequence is CASRLASSPRGTETQYF. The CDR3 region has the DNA TGTGCAAGTCGCTTAGCTTCAAGTCCCAGGGGGACGGAGACCCAGTACTTC.

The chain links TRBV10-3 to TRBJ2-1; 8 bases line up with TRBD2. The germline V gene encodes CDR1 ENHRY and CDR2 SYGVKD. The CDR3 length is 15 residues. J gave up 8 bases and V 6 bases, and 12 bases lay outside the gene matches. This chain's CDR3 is CAIRAAGEGWDEQFF. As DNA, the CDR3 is TGTGCCATCAGGGCAGCGGGAGAGGGGTGGGATGAGCAGTTCTTC.

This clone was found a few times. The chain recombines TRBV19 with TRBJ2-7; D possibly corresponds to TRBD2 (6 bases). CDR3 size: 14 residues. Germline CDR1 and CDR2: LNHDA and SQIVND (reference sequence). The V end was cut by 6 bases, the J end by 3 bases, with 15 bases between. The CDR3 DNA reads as TGTGCCAGTAGGCGGGACTCCTCTAACTACGAGCAGTACTTC. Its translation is CASRRDSSNYEQYF.

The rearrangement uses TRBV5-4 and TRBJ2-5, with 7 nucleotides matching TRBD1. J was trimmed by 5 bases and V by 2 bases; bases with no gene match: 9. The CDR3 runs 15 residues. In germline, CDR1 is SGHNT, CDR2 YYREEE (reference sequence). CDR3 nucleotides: TGTGCCAGCAGCTTAGTGGACAGGCCTTTGGAGACCCAGTACTTC. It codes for CASSLVDRPLETQYF.

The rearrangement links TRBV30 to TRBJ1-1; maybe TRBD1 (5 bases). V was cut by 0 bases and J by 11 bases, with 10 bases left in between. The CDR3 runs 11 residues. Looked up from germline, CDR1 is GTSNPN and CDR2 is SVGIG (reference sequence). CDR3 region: CAWSVGAGAFF. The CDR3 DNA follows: TGTGCCTGGAGTGTAGGGGCAGGTGCTTTCTTT.

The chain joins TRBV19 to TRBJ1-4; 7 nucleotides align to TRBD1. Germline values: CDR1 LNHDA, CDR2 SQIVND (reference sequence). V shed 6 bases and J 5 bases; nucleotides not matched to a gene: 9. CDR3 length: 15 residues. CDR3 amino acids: CASSAKQGRNEKLFF. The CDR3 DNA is TGTGCCAGTAGCGCTAAACAGGGGAGGAATGAAAAACTGTTTTTT. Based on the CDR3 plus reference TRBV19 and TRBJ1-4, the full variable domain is DGGITQSPKYLFRKEGQNVTLSCEQNLNHDAMYWYRQDPGQGLRLIYYSQIVNDFQKGDIAEGYSVSREKKESFPLTVTSAQKNPTAFYLCASSAKQGRNEKLFFGSGTQLSVL.

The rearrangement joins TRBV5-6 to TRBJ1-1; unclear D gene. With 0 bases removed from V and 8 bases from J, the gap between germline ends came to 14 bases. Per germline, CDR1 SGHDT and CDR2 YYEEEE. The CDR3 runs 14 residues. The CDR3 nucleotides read TGTGCCAGCAGCTTGGCCCTGCTGGACCCCGAAGCTTTCTTT. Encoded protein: CASSLALLDPEAFF.

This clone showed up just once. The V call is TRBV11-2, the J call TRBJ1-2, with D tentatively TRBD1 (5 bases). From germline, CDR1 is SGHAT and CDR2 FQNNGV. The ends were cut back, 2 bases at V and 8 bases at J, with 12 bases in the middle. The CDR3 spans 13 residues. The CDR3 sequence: CASSLSGELGYTF. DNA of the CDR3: TGTGCCAGCAGCTTATCGGGGGAATTGGGCTACACCTTC.

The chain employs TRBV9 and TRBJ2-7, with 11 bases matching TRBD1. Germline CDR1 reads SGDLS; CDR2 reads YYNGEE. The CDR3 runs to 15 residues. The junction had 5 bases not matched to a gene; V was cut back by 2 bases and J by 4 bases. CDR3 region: CASSVAGQGGYEQYF. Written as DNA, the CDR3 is TGTGCCAGCAGCGTTGCGGGACAGGGGGGGTACGAGCAGTACTTC.

DNA of the CDR3: TGTGCCAGCAGCCGAGGATCGGAGACCCAGTACTTC. It encodes CASSRGSETQYF. The V and J genes are TRBV11-3 and TRBJ2-5; D remains unclear. Germline V CDR1 and CDR2: SGHNT, YENEEA. V was shortened by 5 bases and J by 5 bases, with 9 bases between the two germline ends. This CDR3 has 12 residues.

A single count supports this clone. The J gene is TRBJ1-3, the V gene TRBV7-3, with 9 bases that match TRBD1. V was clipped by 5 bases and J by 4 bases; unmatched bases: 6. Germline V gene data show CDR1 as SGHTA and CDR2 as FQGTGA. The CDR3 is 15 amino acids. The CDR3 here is CASSPGQGRGNTIYF. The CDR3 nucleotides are TGTGCCAGCAGCCCAGGACAGGGGAGAGGAAACACCATATATTTT.

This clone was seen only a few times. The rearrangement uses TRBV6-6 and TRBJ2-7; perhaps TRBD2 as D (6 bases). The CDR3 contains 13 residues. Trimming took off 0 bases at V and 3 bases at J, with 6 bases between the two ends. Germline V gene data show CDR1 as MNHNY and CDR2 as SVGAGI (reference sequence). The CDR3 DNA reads TGTGCCAGCAGTTACTCGGAGGGCTACGAGCAGTACTTC. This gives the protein CASSYSEGYEQYF.

CDR3 residues: CASSFRDPSTGELFF. CDR3 DNA: TGCGCCAGCAGCTTCCGGGACCCCTCAACCGGGGAGCTGTTTTTT. The rearrangement joins TRBV5-1 to TRBJ2-2; possibly TRBD1 or TRBD2 for D (5 bases each). The germline V gene has CDR1 SGHRS and CDR2 YFSETQ. V lost 2 bases, J lost 5 bases, and 13 bases lay in between. The CDR3 contains 15 residues.

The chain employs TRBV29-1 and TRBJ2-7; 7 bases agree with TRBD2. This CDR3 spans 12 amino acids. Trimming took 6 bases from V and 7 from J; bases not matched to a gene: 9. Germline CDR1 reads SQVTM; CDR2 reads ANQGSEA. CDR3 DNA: TGCAGCGTCAGTAGCGGGTATCCTGAGCAGTACTTC. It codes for CSVSSGYPEQYF.

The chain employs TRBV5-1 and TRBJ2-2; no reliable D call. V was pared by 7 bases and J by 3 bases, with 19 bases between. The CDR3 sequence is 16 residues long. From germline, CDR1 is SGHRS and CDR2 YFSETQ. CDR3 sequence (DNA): TGCGCCAGCTCTGCGCTGGGGATGCCGGACACCGGGGAGCTGTTTTTT. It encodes CASSALGMPDTGELFF.

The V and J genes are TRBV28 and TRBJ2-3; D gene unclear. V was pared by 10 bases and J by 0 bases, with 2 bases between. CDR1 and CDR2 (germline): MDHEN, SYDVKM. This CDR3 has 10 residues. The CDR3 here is CANSTDTQYF. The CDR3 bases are TGTGCCAACAGCACAGATACGCAGTATTTT.